This entry lists 8 T cell receptor beta chains sequenced from one sample in a study of early T cells in non-severe SARS-CoV-2 infection. Using its own MiXCR run on the 5' RACE reads, TCRdb lists one record per CDR3 protein. The table records some 91,000 distinct CDR3 sequences, 15% of them present only once. Input material: whole blood. Every receptor here comes from an adult who was a healthcare worker with PCR-confirmed SARS-CoV-2 infection or an uninfected control (not recorded which).

The J gene is TRBJ2-7, the V gene TRBV5-4; D is uncertain. This CDR3 is 13 amino acids long. V lost 6 bases and J lost 0, with 10 bases in between. Per germline, CDR1 SGHNT and CDR2 YYREEE (reference sequence). This CDR3 is CASTLDPSYEQYF. The DNA of the CDR3 is TGTGCCAGCACCTTAGACCCCTCCTACGAGCAGTACTTC. The entire variable domain, with the rest obtained from reference TRBV5-4 and TRBJ2-7, is as follows: ETGVTQSPTHLIKTRGQQVTLRCSSQSGHNTVSWYQQALGQGPQFIFQYYREEENGRGNFPPRFSGLQFPNYSSELNVNALELDDSALYLCASTLDPSYEQYFGPGTRLTVT.

This sequence joins TRBV29-1 and TRBJ1-1; D ambiguous. The germline V gene has CDR1 SQVTM and CDR2 ANQGSEA. V was trimmed by 5 bases and J by 0 bases, leaving 10 bases between them. This CDR3 has 13 residues. The CDR3 DNA is TGCAGCGTTCGTATCGGCATGAACACTGAAGCTTTCTTT. Its protein is CSVRIGMNTEAFF.

This clonotype has just a few counts. This chain joins TRBV9 and TRBJ2-5, with TRBD1 as a possible D gene (5 bases). Germline V gene data show CDR1 as SGDLS and CDR2 as YYNGEE. The CDR3 consists of 14 residues. Trimming left V 4 bases short and J 2 bases short, with 12 bases between. CDR3 nucleotides: TGTGCCAGCAGCCCTCCCCAGGGACAAGAGACCCAGTACTTC. This gives the protein CASSPPQGQETQYF.

In its sample, this clonotype was seen a few times. The chain has TRBV5-6 and TRBJ1-6; D call uncertain. This CDR3 spans 14 amino acids. Germline V gene sequence: CDR1 SGHDT, CDR2 YYEEEE. Between the trimmed V and J ends, which lost 0 bases and 6 bases, there was a span of 7 bases. The CDR3 bases are TGTGCCAGCAGCTTGGCGGCAGCTAATTCACCCCTCCACTTT. Protein sequence: CASSLAAANSPLHF.

The chain joins TRBV5-1 to TRBJ2-7; perhaps TRBD1 as D (5 bases). The CDR3 has 14 residues. V was trimmed by 4 bases and J by 9 bases, leaving 20 bases between them. Germline V gene data show CDR1 as SGHRS and CDR2 as YFSETQ. CDR3 region: CASSRTWAIDGQYF. The DNA of the CDR3 is TGCGCCAGCAGCCGGACATGGGCCATAGACGGGCAGTACTTC.

This clonotype turned up a few times. The J gene is TRBJ2-1, the V gene TRBV7-6, with D possibly TRBD1 on 7 matching bases. The V gene lost 4 bases and the J gene lost 6 bases, with 22 bases spanning the gap. CDR1 is SGHVS and CDR2 is FNYEAQ in the germline V gene. The CDR3 totals 17 residues. The CDR3 reads CASSSDLSGTGVNEQFF. The CDR3 nucleotides are TGTGCCAGCAGCTCCGACCTTAGCGGAACAGGGGTCAATGAGCAGTTCTTC.

This clonotype has a handful of counts. The chain carries TRBV20-1 and TRBJ2-7, with D maybe TRBD1 (5 bases). CDR3 length: 15 residues. Germline V gene lookup returns CDR1 DFQATT and CDR2 SNEGSKA (reference sequence). The V gene lost 0 bases and the J gene lost 5 bases, with 17 bases spanning the gap. CDR3 bases: TGCAGTGCTAGAGATTGGGGCCCTAGGGGCGACGAGCAGTACTTC. Residues: CSARDWGPRGDEQYF.

This clonotype appeared a few times. The rearrangement joins TRBV7-9 to TRBJ2-7, with 10 nucleotides matching TRBD1. The CDR3 extends over 13 amino acids. The ends lost 4 bases at V and 6 bases at J; junction bases unmatched: 3. Germline V gives CDR1 SEHNR, CDR2 FQNEAQ (reference sequence). The CDR3 region has the DNA TGTGCCAGCAGCTCGGACAGGGGGTCCGAGCAGTACTTC. It codes for CASSSDRGSEQYF.